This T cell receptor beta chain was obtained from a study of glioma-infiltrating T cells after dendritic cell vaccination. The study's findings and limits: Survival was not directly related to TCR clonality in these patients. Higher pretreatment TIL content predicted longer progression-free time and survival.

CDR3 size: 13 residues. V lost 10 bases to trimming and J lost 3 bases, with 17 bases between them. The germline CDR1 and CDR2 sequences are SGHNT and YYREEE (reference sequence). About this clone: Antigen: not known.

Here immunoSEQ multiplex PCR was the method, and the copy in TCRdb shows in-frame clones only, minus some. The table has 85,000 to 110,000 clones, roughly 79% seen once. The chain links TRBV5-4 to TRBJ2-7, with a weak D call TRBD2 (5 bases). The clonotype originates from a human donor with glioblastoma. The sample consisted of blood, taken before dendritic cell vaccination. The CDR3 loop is CAVREKGYYEQYF. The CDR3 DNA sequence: TGTGCCGTCCGGGAAAAGGGTTACTACGAGCAGTACTTC.